The 25 T cell receptor beta chains listed next were all sequenced from one sample in a study of sequential checkpoint blockade in melanoma. Sequencing was performed with immunoSEQ multiplex PCR; in TCRdb, only in-frame clones are kept and a portion is missing. The data hold roughly 34,000 clones, with approximately 86% observed a single time. Treatment noted: randomized to nivolumab then ipilimumab (arm A) or the reverse (arm B). Specimen: CD8+ T cells sorted from blood (inferred from file names), collected from a patient given nivolumab and ipilimumab in sequence. The receptor source for this set is a human donor with melanoma.

J is TRBJ1-2 and V is TRBV11-3, with TRBD1 matching over 7 bases. This CDR3 region has 14 residues. Germline V gene sequence: CDR1 SGHNT, CDR2 YENEEA. The V and J ends lost 5 bases and 8 bases, in that order; junction bases with no gene match: 11. The CDR3 protein is CASSESGGRLGYTF. The CDR3 DNA reads as TGTGCCAGCAGCGAATCAGGGGGGCGATTGGGCTACACCTTC.

V and J are TRBV6-4 and TRBJ2-6, with D unresolved. The germline V gene has CDR1 MRHNA and CDR2 SNTAGT. The CDR3 totals 16 residues. Trimming shortened V by 0 bases and J by 0 bases, and 6 bases separated the two germline ends. CDR3 nucleotide sequence: TGTGCCAGCAGTGACTCACCGGTCTCTGGGGCCAACGTCCTGACTTTC. It encodes CASSDSPVSGANVLTF.

The chain couples TRBV27 to TRBJ1-5; 10 positions agree with TRBD1. CDR1 is MNHEY and CDR2 is SMNVEV in the germline V gene (reference sequence). V trimming: 5 bases; J trimming: 7 bases; junction bases outside the gene matches: 5. The CDR3 consists of 14 residues. The CDR3 nucleotides read TGTGCCAGCAGTCAACGACAGGGGGCCCAGCCCCAGCATTTT. This sequence encodes CASSQRQGAQPQHF.

The chain links TRBV2 to TRBJ2-7; D possibly corresponds to TRBD1 (5 bases). Germline CDR1 SNHLY, CDR2 FYNNEI. The V end was cut by 5 bases, the J end by 4 bases, with 18 bases between. This CDR3 region has 15 residues. CDR3 coding DNA: TGTGCCAGCAGTCCGGCCTCAGGGCCCCTATACGAGCAGTACTTC. Amino acids: CASSPASGPLYEQYF.

The chain carries TRBV5-4 and TRBJ1-2, with 9 positions matching TRBD1. V shed 3 bases, J shed 7 bases, and the junction held 10 bases outside the gene matches. Germline CDR1 SGHNT, CDR2 YYREEE (reference sequence). The CDR3 totals 15 residues. The DNA for the CDR3 is TGTGCCAGCAGCTCAGGGGACAGGGCTCCGGGTGGCTACACCTTC. Translated, it gives CASSSGDRAPGGYTF.

This sequence joins TRBV9 and TRBJ2-7, with 8 nucleotides matching TRBD2. Germline CDR1 is SGDLS and CDR2 is YYNGEE. This CDR3 has 14 residues. J gave up 4 bases and V 4 bases, and 7 bases lay outside the gene matches. CDR3 protein: CASSPGTRDYEQYF. The CDR3 region has the DNA TGTGCCAGCAGCCCAGGGACTAGGGATTACGAGCAGTACTTC.

The rearrangement joins TRBV10-3 to TRBJ1-2, with TRBD1 matching 7 bases. The CDR3 is 13 residues long. Germline loops: CDR1 ENHRY, CDR2 SYGVKD. The trim removed 5 bases at V and 7 bases at J, leaving 7 bases unmatched. The CDR3 DNA follows: TGTGCCATCAGTCCAGGGGGATTTGGTGGCTACACCTTC. Translating it yields CAISPGGFGGYTF.

The chain has TRBV4-3 and TRBJ1-6, with D perhaps matching TRBD1 (5 bases). The CDR3 has 15 residues. Per the germline V gene, CDR1 is LGHNA and CDR2 is YSLEER. Between the trimmed V and J ends, which lost 4 bases and 7 bases, there was a span of 14 bases. In nucleotides, the CDR3 is TGCGCCAGCAGCCGCCTTACGGGGGAAAATTCACCCCTCCACTTT. Amino acid sequence: CASSRLTGENSPLHF.

The rearrangement uses TRBV6-5 and TRBJ2-7; 8 bases fit TRBD1. V lost 0 bases, J lost 1 base, and 5 bases stayed unmatched. CDR3 length equals 16 residues. The germline V gene has CDR1 MNHEY and CDR2 SVGAGI. CDR3 region: CASSYSRTGLSYEQYF. Here the CDR3 DNA reads TGTGCCAGCAGTTACTCGAGGACAGGGCTATCCTACGAGCAGTACTTC.

DNA for the CDR3: TGCGCCAGCAGCCAGGAACAGGGGAGTATTCAGCCCCAGCATTTT. It encodes CASSQEQGSIQPQHF. The chain is built from TRBV4-3 and TRBJ1-5; 7 nucleotides line up with TRBD1. Losses at the gene ends were 3 bases for V and 6 bases for J; bases not matched to a gene: 8. From germline, CDR1 is LGHNA and CDR2 YSLEER. The CDR3 length is 15 residues.

This clone was recorded a few times. The V and J genes are TRBV4-3 and TRBJ2-4; TRBD1 agrees at 8 bases. The CDR3 length is 14 residues. With V trimmed by 1 base and J by 5 bases, 1 base remained unmatched. Per germline, CDR1 LGHNA and CDR2 YSLEER. CDR3 sequence (DNA): TGCGCCAGCAGCCAAGCAGGGGGCGAAAACATTCAGTACTTC. Amino acids: CASSQAGGENIQYF.

The chain uses TRBV13 and TRBJ1-1; D gene ambiguous. The germline gives CDR1 PRHDT, CDR2 FYEKMQ (reference sequence). Deletions cut 0 bases from V and 0 bases from J, with 2 bases between. The CDR3 is 13 amino acids. CDR3: CASSLGMNTEAFF. The CDR3 DNA sequence: TGTGCCAGCAGCTTAGGTATGAACACTGAAGCTTTCTTT.

In this sample, this clone turned up once. The chain couples TRBV29-1 to TRBJ2-3; no clear D gene. Germline V CDR1 and CDR2: SQVTM, ANQGSEA. CDR3 length: 12 residues. Trimming left V 4 bases short and J 0 bases short, with 5 bases between. The CDR3 is CSVVQSTDTQYF. The CDR3 DNA is TGCAGCGTTGTACAGAGCACAGATACGCAGTATTTT.

Written as DNA, the CDR3 is TGTGCCAGCAGTTCCCACAGGGGGGAAGGAGAGACCCAGTACTTC. It yields the protein CASSSHRGEGETQYF. The chain combines TRBV27 with TRBJ2-5, with TRBD1 matching over 8 bases. The CDR3 sequence is 15 residues long. V was clipped by 4 bases and J by 4 bases; unmatched bases: 8. CDR1 and CDR2 (germline): MNHEY, SMNVEV (reference sequence).

The J gene is TRBJ1-1, the V gene TRBV28, with 8 bases that match TRBD1. Trimming at V came to 1 base and at J to 0 bases, leaving 13 bases not matched to a gene. The CDR3 contains 19 residues. Germline CDR1 is MDHEN and CDR2 is SYDVKM. For the CDR3, the DNA is TGTGCCAGCAGTTTATTCCGTCAGGGGGCGCGCAGAATGAACACTGAAGCTTTCTTT. The encoded protein is CASSLFRQGARRMNTEAFF.

The V gene is TRBV27, the J gene TRBJ1-4, with TRBD1 matching 11 bases. CDR3 length equals 15 residues. Germline V lookup: CDR1 MNHEY, CDR2 SMNVEV (reference sequence). With V trimmed by 6 bases and J by 7 bases, 7 bases remained unmatched. CDR3 amino acids: CASSRVGTGGEKLFF. As DNA, the CDR3 is TGTGCCAGCAGCCGAGTGGGGACAGGGGGTGAAAAACTGTTTTTT.

This chain joins TRBV6-1 and TRBJ2-2; possible D gene TRBD1, 5 bases. Germline V gives CDR1 MNHNS, CDR2 SASEGT. This CDR3 comprises 15 residues. Trimming shortened V by 10 bases and J by 5 bases, and 20 bases separated the two germline ends. CDR3 amino acids: CATTKAQGRTGELFF. The CDR3 DNA sequence: TGTGCCACCACCAAGGCCCAGGGAAGAACCGGGGAGCTGTTTTTT.

In DNA form, the CDR3 reads TGCGCCAGCAGCTTGGAAGCTAGCGGGAGGGCCTCAGATACGCAGTATTTT. Protein sequence: CASSLEASGRASDTQYF. J is TRBJ2-3 and V is TRBV5-1; 12 bases line up with TRBD2. V lost 0 bases, J lost 4 bases, and 6 bases stayed unmatched. This CDR3 contains 17 residues. Germline CDR1 is SGHRS and CDR2 is YFSETQ. The full variable domain, completed using reference TRBV5-1 and TRBJ2-3, is KAGVTQTPRYLIKTRGQQVTLSCSPISGHRSVSWYQQTPGQGLQFLFEYFSETQRNKGNFPGRFSGRQFSNSRSEMNVSTLELGDSALYLCASSLEASGRASDTQYFGPGTRLTVL.

The chain uses TRBV12-5 and TRBJ2-7, with 8 bases that match TRBD1. With V trimmed by 4 bases and J by 6 bases, 2 bases remained unmatched. The CDR3 length is 12 residues. The germline V gene has CDR1 LGHNT and CDR2 FRNRAP. The CDR3 bases are TGTGCTAGTGGTTACGGGACAGGCGAGCAGTACTTC. It codes for CASGYGTGEQYF. Full variable domain (missing parts from reference TRBV12-5 and TRBJ2-7): DARVTQTPRHKVTEMGQEVTMRCQPILGHNTVFWYRQTMMQGLELLAYFRNRAPLDDSGMPKDRFSAEMPDATLATLKIQPSEPRDSAVYFCASGYGTGEQYFGPGTRLTVT.

This chain links TRBV29-1 with TRBJ2-5; the match to TRBD2 covers 9 bases. Germline V gene data show CDR1 as SQVTM and CDR2 as ANQGSEA. CDR3 size: 14 residues. J was trimmed by 5 bases and V by 5 bases; bases with no gene match: 9. CDR3: CSVKSGGLRETQYF. In DNA form, the CDR3 reads TGCAGCGTTAAAAGCGGGGGGCTTCGGGAGACCCAGTACTTC.

This CDR3 reads CASSPLATLLTYEQYF. CDR3 in DNA: TGTGCCAGCAGCCCCCTAGCAACACTGTTAACCTACGAGCAGTACTTC. The V call is TRBV28, the J call TRBJ2-7, with TRBD2 as a possible D gene (5 bases). The CDR3 spans 16 residues. The germline gives CDR1 MDHEN, CDR2 SYDVKM. Deletions cut 6 bases from V and 2 bases from J, with 20 bases between. Supplemented by reference TRBV28 and TRBJ2-7, the full variable domain reads DVKVTQSSRYLVKRTGEKVFLECVQDMDHENMFWYRQDPGLGLRLIYFSYDVKMKEKGDIPEGYSVSREKKERFSLILESASTNQTSMYLCASSPLATLLTYEQYFGPGTRLTVT.

This chain uses TRBV6-5 with TRBJ2-7; D perhaps matches TRBD2 (6 bases). The CDR3 spans 14 residues. V lost 7 bases and J 7 bases, leaving 20 bases between the germline ends. Per germline, CDR1 MNHEY and CDR2 SVGAGI. Here the CDR3 DNA reads TGTGCCAGCATGGGGTCGGGACCCGCGGGGGAGCAGTACTTC. It is translated as CASMGSGPAGEQYF.

This clone was seen more than once but under ten times. The rearrangement joins TRBV7-9 to TRBJ1-1; a weak D match, TRBD1 (6 bases). The CDR3 has 15 residues. The V gene's germline CDR1 is SEHNR and CDR2 FQNEAQ (reference sequence). The V and J ends lost 1 base and 5 bases respectively, with 14 bases between them. The CDR3 sequence: CASSLEGRGGTEAFF. The DNA for the CDR3 is TGTGCCAGCAGCTTAGAGGGCAGGGGAGGGACTGAAGCTTTCTTT.

Details on this clone: A read error may explain this, as a much larger clone is one base away. The V call is TRBV28, the J call TRBJ1-1, with 7 bases lining up with TRBD1. This CDR3 region has 13 residues. The V gene's germline CDR1 is MDHEN and CDR2 SYDVKM. After removal of 3 bases from V and 3 bases from J, the junction contained 1 base not matched to a gene. The chain's CDR3 is CASSFTGDTEAFF. CDR3 in DNA: TGTGCCAGCAGTTTCACAGGGGACACTGAAGCTTTCTTT.

The chain combines TRBV6-1 with TRBJ1-2; 7 positions match TRBD1. Per the germline V gene, CDR1 is MNHNS and CDR2 is SASEGT. The CDR3 covers 16 residues. With V trimmed by 2 bases and J by 5 bases, 11 bases remained unmatched. CDR3 bases: TGTGCCAGCAGTGAATATCCCCCAGGGGGAGATTATGGCTACACCTTC. Translated, it gives CASSEYPPGGDYGYTF.